This T cell receptor beta chain was captured in a study of control samples from healthy donors and cancer patients. The assay was immunoSEQ multiplex PCR, and TCRdb's table has in-frame clones only and misses some. This table has 100,000 to 150,000 clones, 90% appearing once. From germline, CDR1 is LGHDT and CDR2 YNNKEL (reference sequence). The V gene lost 6 bases and the J gene lost 7 bases, with 16 bases spanning the gap. This CDR3 has 14 amino acids. This sequence was found in a man aged 18 to 29 in good health. Material for sequencing was blood. This chain connects TRBV3-1 (or the pseudogene TRBV3-2) to TRBJ1-3; a weak D match, TRBD1 (6 bases). CDR3 region: CASRKEQGWNTIYF. CDR3 nucleotide sequence: TGTGCCAGCAGGAAGGAGCAGGGGTGGAACACCATATATTTT.